The T cell receptor (beta chain) under discussion was sequenced for a study of T cell responses to AZD1222 COVID-19 vaccine. The data were produced by immunoSEQ multiplex PCR, yet TCRdb's version contains in-frame clones alone and is incomplete. Altogether about 160,000 clones are present, about 90% being singletons, with the ten largest covering around 5.9%. The V gene's germline CDR1 is LNHDA and CDR2 SQIVND (reference sequence). The ends were cut back, 7 bases at V and 0 bases at J, with 16 bases in the middle. The CDR3 loop spans 17 amino acids. The V call is TRBV19, the J call TRBJ2-6; D tentatively reads TRBD1 or TRBD2 (5 bases each). Source: peripheral blood, taken on day 0 of AZD1222 vaccination. This TCR was recovered from an adult in good health. CDR3 sequence: CASIRDGRSSGANVLTF. Here the CDR3 DNA reads TGTGCCAGTATCAGGGACGGAAGAAGCTCTGGGGCCAACGTCCTGACTTTC.